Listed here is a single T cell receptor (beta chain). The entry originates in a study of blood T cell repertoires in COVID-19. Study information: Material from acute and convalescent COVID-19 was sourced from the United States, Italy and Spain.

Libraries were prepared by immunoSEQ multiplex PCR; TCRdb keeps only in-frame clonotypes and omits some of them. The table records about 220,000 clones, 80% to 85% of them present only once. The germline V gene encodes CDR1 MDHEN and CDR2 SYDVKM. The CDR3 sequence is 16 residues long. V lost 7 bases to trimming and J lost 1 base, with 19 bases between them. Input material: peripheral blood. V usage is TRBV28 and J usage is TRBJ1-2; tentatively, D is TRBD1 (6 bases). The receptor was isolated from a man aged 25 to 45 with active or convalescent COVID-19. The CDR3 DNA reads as TGTGCCAGCACCACCATCGGGGGGGGCCTTAACTATGGCTACACCTTC. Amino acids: CASTTIGGGLNYGYTF.